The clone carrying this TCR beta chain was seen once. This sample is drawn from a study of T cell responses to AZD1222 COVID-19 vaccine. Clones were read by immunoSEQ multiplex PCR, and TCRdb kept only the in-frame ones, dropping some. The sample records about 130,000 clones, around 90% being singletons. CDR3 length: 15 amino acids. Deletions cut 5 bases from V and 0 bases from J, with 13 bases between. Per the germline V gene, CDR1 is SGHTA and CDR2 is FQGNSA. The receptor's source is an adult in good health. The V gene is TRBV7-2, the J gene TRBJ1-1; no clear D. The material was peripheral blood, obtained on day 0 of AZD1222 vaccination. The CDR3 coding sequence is TGTGCCAGCAGCCCTCGGCGGCTGATGAACACTGAAGCTTTCTTT. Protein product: CASSPRRLMNTEAFF.